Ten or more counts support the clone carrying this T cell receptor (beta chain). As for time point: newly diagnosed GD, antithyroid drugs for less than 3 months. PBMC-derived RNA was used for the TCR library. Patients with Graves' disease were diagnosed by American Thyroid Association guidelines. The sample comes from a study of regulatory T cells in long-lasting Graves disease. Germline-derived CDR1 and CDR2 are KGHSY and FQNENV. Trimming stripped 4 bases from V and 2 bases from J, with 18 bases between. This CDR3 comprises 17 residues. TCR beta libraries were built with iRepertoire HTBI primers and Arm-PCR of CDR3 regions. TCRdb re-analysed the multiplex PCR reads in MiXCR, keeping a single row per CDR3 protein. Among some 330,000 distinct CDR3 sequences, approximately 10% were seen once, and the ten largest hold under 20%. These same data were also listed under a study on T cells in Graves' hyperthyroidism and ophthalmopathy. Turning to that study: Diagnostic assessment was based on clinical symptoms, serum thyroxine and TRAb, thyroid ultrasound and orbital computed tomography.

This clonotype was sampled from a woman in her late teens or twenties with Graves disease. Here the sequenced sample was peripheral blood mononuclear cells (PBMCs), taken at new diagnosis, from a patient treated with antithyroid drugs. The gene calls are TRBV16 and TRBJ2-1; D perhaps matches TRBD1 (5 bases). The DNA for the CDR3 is TGTGCCAGCAGCCCCGATGGCCAGGGTCAAGCCTACAATGAGCAGTTCTTC. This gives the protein CASSPDGQGQAYNEQFF.